The 21 T cell receptor beta chains presented below share a single source sample, sequenced in a study of STAT3 mutations in large granular lymphocyte leukemia. Study-level results: In T-cell large granular lymphocyte leukemia, about half of patients showed multiple immunodominant subclonotypes.

No cognate antigen is known for these TCRs. The data were produced by immunoSEQ multiplex PCR, yet TCRdb's version contains in-frame clones alone and is incomplete. The data show over 2,000 clones, approximately 50% seen once. The sequenced material came from peripheral blood mononuclear cells. These receptors originate from a man in his fifties or sixties with T-cell large granular lymphocyte leukemia. Some clones in this sample may be carry-over from other donors' samples.

The sample holds one count of this clone. The J gene is TRBJ1-4, the V gene TRBV25-1; 9 bases are a match to TRBD1. After removal of 8 bases from V and 8 bases from J, the junction contained 6 bases not matched to a gene. The CDR3 runs 13 residues. The germline CDR1 and CDR2 sequences are MGHDK and SYGVNS. In DNA, the CDR3 is TGTGCCAGCCGGACAGGGGCTGGGGAAAAACTGTTTTTT. As protein: CASRTGAGEKLFF. Looking up the rest from reference TRBV25-1 and TRBJ1-4 gives the full variable domain: EADIYQTPRYLVIGTGKKITLECSQTMGHDKMYWYQQDPGMELHLIHYSYGVNSTEKGDLSSESTVSRIRTEHFPLTLESARPSHTSQYLCASRTGAGEKLFFGSGTQLSVL.

This clone occurred a few times. The chain is built from TRBV4-1 and TRBJ1-2; D not certain. CDR1 is MGHRA and CDR2 is YSYEKL in the germline V gene. V lost 1 base and J lost 2, with 8 bases in between. This CDR3 region has 14 residues. In nucleotides, the CDR3 is TGCGCCAGCAGCCAAGTCAACATCAACTATGGCTACACCTTC. This sequence encodes CASSQVNINYGYTF.

This clone has more than one count but fewer than ten. The V and J genes are TRBV6-1 and TRBJ2-7; D is uncertain. The CDR3 is made up of 14 amino acids. Trimming took off 5 bases at V and 0 bases at J, with 11 bases between the two ends. CDR1 and CDR2 (germline): MNHNS, SASEGT. CDR3 protein: CASSPDPGSYEQYF. CDR3 in DNA: TGTGCCAGCAGTCCCGATCCGGGCTCCTACGAGCAGTACTTC.

The sample holds a few counts of this clone. This rearrangement joins TRBV10-1 to TRBJ1-3, with TRBD1 matching over 10 bases. This CDR3 has 15 residues. The germline gives CDR1 WNHNN, CDR2 SYGVQD (reference sequence). Trimming cost V 5 bases and J 2 bases; bases outside gene matches: 3. DNA for the CDR3: TGCGCCAGCAGTCCGGGACAGGGGACTGGAAACACCATATATTTT. The encoded protein is CASSPGQGTGNTIYF.

The chain employs TRBV30 and TRBJ2-7; D unresolved. V lost 0 bases and J 3 bases, leaving 6 bases between the germline ends. The CDR3 loop spans 12 amino acids. Germline CDR1 GTSNPN, CDR2 SVGIG (reference sequence). The CDR3 protein is CAWSVGVYEQYF. The CDR3, as DNA: TGTGCCTGGAGTGTAGGAGTCTACGAGCAGTACTTC.

The V and J genes are TRBV7-9 and TRBJ1-2, with a weak D call TRBD1 (5 bases). Per the germline V gene, CDR1 is SEHNR and CDR2 is FQNEAQ (reference sequence). V was shortened by 5 bases and J by 7 bases, with 14 bases between the two germline ends. The CDR3 length is 13 residues. CDR3 in amino acids: CASSPSGAAGYTF. In DNA form, the CDR3 reads TGTGCCAGCAGCCCTAGTGGGGCGGCTGGCTACACCTTC.

This clone was counted a single time. V is TRBV6-6 and J is TRBJ2-3; D call uncertain. V was pared by 2 bases and J by 0 bases, with 9 bases between. Germline V gene data show CDR1 as MNHNY and CDR2 as SVGAGI (reference sequence). The CDR3 loop spans 15 amino acids. The CDR3 nucleotides are TGTGCCAGCAGTTACGGTCCCAGTAGCACAGATACGCAGTATTTT. Its translation is CASSYGPSSTDTQYF.

The chain is built from TRBV6-6 and TRBJ2-3; TRBD2 matches at 8 bases. The ends lost 0 bases at V and 2 bases at J; junction bases unmatched: 4. Germline V gene sequence: CDR1 MNHNY, CDR2 SVGAGI (reference sequence). The CDR3 consists of 16 residues. The CDR3 DNA reads TGTGCCAGCAGTTACTCCGGGAGGGCCCCCACAGATACGCAGTATTTT. Encoded protein: CASSYSGRAPTDTQYF.

V and J are TRBV7-9 and TRBJ1-2; 9 bases are a match to TRBD1. The V segment lost 0 bases and the J segment 7 bases; nucleotides outside the gene matches: 6. The CDR3 totals 15 residues. Germline CDR1 SEHNR, CDR2 FQNEAQ (reference sequence). The DNA for the CDR3 is TGTGCCAGCAGCTTAGCGGCTGTGACAGGGGGTGGCTACACCTTC. Translating gives CASSLAAVTGGGYTF.

The chain has TRBV29-1 and TRBJ1-1; D is unresolved. The CDR3 length is 13 residues. Germline assignment: CDR1 SQVTM and CDR2 ANQGSEA. V was cut by 3 bases and J by 4 bases, with 12 bases left in between. The CDR3 sequence: CSVEGLAGTEAFF. In DNA form, the CDR3 reads TGCAGCGTTGAGGGCCTTGCTGGCACTGAAGCTTTCTTT.

V is TRBV6-6 and J is TRBJ2-3, with a possible D match to TRBD2 (6 bases). The CDR3 loop spans 15 amino acids. The V end lost 4 bases, the J end lost 0 bases, and 11 bases lay between the germline ends. In germline, CDR1 is MNHNY, CDR2 SVGAGI (reference sequence). CDR3 sequence: CASSSAGSSTDTQYF. The DNA for the CDR3 is TGTGCCAGCAGTTCCGCGGGAAGTAGCACAGATACGCAGTATTTT.

The rearrangement uses TRBV5-6 and TRBJ1-2, with D hard to call. This CDR3 is built from 13 residues. CDR1 SGHDT and CDR2 YYEEEE come from the germline V gene. Trimming took off 5 bases at V and 4 bases at J, with 12 bases between the two ends. The CDR3 DNA reads TGTGCCAGCAGACCGGGTGAGGGCTATGGCTACACCTTC. Its translation: CASRPGEGYGYTF. Full variable domain (rest looked up from reference TRBV5-6 and TRBJ1-2): DAGVTQSPTHLIKTRGQQVTLRCSPKSGHDTVSWYQQALGQGPQFIFQYYEEEERQRGNFPDRFSGHQFPNYSSELNVNALLLGDSALYLCASRPGEGYGYTFGSGTRLTVV.

The chain uses TRBV18 and TRBJ2-3; D is unresolved. Germline V gene sequence: CDR1 KGHSH, CDR2 LQKENI. V was trimmed by 5 bases and J by 2 bases, leaving 11 bases between them. The CDR3 runs to 14 residues. This CDR3 is CASSSARNTDTQYF. The CDR3 DNA sequence: TGTGCCAGCTCATCGGCCCGGAACACAGATACGCAGTATTTT.

The rearrangement joins TRBV18 to TRBJ2-7; 10 bases are a match to TRBD1. Germline V gene data show CDR1 as KGHSH and CDR2 as LQKENI. Trimming took 8 bases from V and 6 from J; bases not matched to a gene: 7. The CDR3 extends over 13 amino acids. The CDR3 loop reads CASTDRGPIEQYF. The CDR3 DNA reads as TGTGCCAGCACAGACAGGGGGCCTATCGAGCAGTACTTC.

The chain links TRBV27 to TRBJ1-5; a possible D gene is TRBD1 (5 bases). V lost 2 bases and J 4 bases, leaving 9 bases between the germline ends. Per germline, CDR1 MNHEY and CDR2 SMNVEV (reference sequence). The CDR3 length is 14 residues. The CDR3 DNA reads as TGTGCCAGCAGTTTAGTGAGGGGAAATCAGCCCCAGCATTTT. This codes for CASSLVRGNQPQHF.

This clone was found a few times. This sequence joins TRBV6-6 and TRBJ1-5; D is perhaps TRBD1 (6 bases). The CDR3 runs to 12 residues. Trimming took 6 bases from V and 4 from J, leaving 7 bases between them. Germline V CDR1 and CDR2: MNHNY, SVGAGI (reference sequence). As DNA, the CDR3 is TGTGCCAGCAGCCAGGGGAATCAGCCCCAGCATTTT. Its protein product is CASSQGNQPQHF.

As DNA, the CDR3 is TGTGCCAGCTCCACCGACAGATACACTGAAGCTTTCTTT. Protein product: CASSTDRYTEAFF. The rearrangement uses TRBV18 and TRBJ1-1, with D tentatively TRBD1 (5 bases). Trimming cost V 6 bases and J 3 bases, with 11 bases left between them. The CDR3 is 13 residues long. Germline V gene lookup returns CDR1 KGHSH and CDR2 LQKENI.

This chain joins TRBV25-1 and TRBJ1-1; D gene ambiguous. CDR3 length: 11 residues. The germline V gene has CDR1 MGHDK and CDR2 SYGVNS. V was trimmed by 10 bases and J by 4 bases, leaving 10 bases between them. The CDR3 spells CATASGTEAFF. As DNA, the CDR3 is TGTGCCACCGCGTCGGGCACTGAAGCTTTCTTT. The full variable domain, completed using reference TRBV25-1 and TRBJ1-1, is EADIYQTPRYLVIGTGKKITLECSQTMGHDKMYWYQQDPGMELHLIHYSYGVNSTEKGDLSSESTVSRIRTEHFPLTLESARPSHTSQYLCATASGTEAFFGQGTRLTVV.

This clone rates as large. The chain joins TRBV5-6 to TRBJ1-1; 7 positions agree with TRBD1. The germline V gene encodes CDR1 SGHDT and CDR2 YYEEEE. CDR3 length: 12 residues. The V and J ends lost 3 bases and 6 bases, in that order; junction bases with no gene match: 2. The CDR3 spells CASSSGGSEAFF. CDR3 DNA: TGTGCCAGCAGCTCAGGGGGATCTGAAGCTTTCTTT.

The rearrangement links TRBV5-1 to TRBJ1-5; D uncertain. With 0 bases removed from V and 7 bases from J, the gap between germline ends came to 8 bases. CDR3 size: 13 residues. Germline CDR1 reads SGHRS; CDR2 reads YFSETQ. In nucleotides, the CDR3 is TGCGCCAGCAGCTTGGTCCCAGACCAGCCCCAGCATTTT. It yields the protein CASSLVPDQPQHF.

This sequence joins TRBV5-6 and TRBJ2-5, with a tentative D call TRBD1 (7 bases). This CDR3 spans 17 amino acids. CDR1 and CDR2 from the germline V gene are SGHDT and YYEEEE. Trimming shortened V by 4 bases and J by 2 bases, and 21 bases separated the two germline ends. The CDR3 here is CASSGGTVDLYQETQYF. CDR3 bases: TGTGCCAGCAGCGGCGGGACAGTTGACCTATATCAAGAGACCCAGTACTTC.